Below, 7 T cell receptor beta chains from the same sample are listed, as sequenced in a study of cytomegalovirus exposure and HLA in healthy donors. PCR was performed using 60 Vbeta and 13 Jbeta primers. The method was immunoSEQ multiplex PCR; TCRdb's version includes in-frame clones alone and lacks a portion of them. Of about 200,000 clones listed, 86% are singletons. Sequenced input: PBMCs. The source is a woman aged 25 to 45 in good health and CMV-seronegative.

The rearrangement uses TRBV11-3 and TRBJ2-3, with 8 positions matching TRBD2. The CDR3 covers 17 residues. In germline, CDR1 is SGHNT, CDR2 YENEEA. V trimming: 4 bases; J trimming: 3 bases; junction bases outside the gene matches: 12. The CDR3 loop is CASSSAGGGAQTDTQYF. The CDR3 region has the DNA TGTGCCAGCAGCTCGGCGGGGGGAGGGGCGCAGACAGATACGCAGTATTTT.

V is TRBV5-1 and J is TRBJ2-7, with no clear D. Per the germline V gene, CDR1 is SGHRS and CDR2 is YFSETQ. CDR3 size: 12 residues. V was shortened by 5 bases and J by 2 bases, with 8 bases between the two germline ends. The CDR3 is CASRSGAYEQYF. CDR3 bases: TGCGCCAGCAGATCGGGTGCCTACGAGCAGTACTTC. The entire variable domain, with the rest obtained from reference TRBV5-1 and TRBJ2-7, is as follows: KAGVTQTPRYLIKTRGQQVTLSCSPISGHRSVSWYQQTPGQGLQFLFEYFSETQRNKGNFPGRFSGRQFSNSRSEMNVSTLELGDSALYLCASRSGAYEQYFGPGTRLTVT.

The chain combines TRBV7-8 with TRBJ1-3; weak D call: TRBD1 (5 bases). CDR1 is SGHVS, CDR2 FQNEAQ, per germline. V gave up 1 base and J gave up 2 bases, with 24 bases separating them. This CDR3 contains 20 residues. The CDR3: CASSLGRDYEVLAPGNTIYF. DNA for the CDR3: TGTGCCAGCAGCTTAGGTCGGGACTATGAAGTCCTAGCGCCTGGAAACACCATATATTTT. The whole variable domain, filled in from reference TRBV7-8 and TRBJ1-3, reads GAGVSQSPRYKVAKRGQDVALRCDPISGHVSLFWYQQALGQGPEFLTYFQNEAQLDKSGLPSDRFFAERPEGSVSTLKIQRTQQEDSAVYLCASSLGRDYEVLAPGNTIYFGEGSWLTVV.

V is TRBV6-1 and J is TRBJ2-2, with 7 positions matching TRBD1. Losses at the gene ends were 5 bases for V and 0 bases for J; bases not matched to a gene: 3. CDR3 length equals 15 residues. The germline gives CDR1 MNHNS, CDR2 SASEGT. The CDR3 here is CASSLGQPNTGELFF. As DNA, the CDR3 is TGTGCCAGCAGTCTGGGACAGCCGAACACCGGGGAGCTGTTTTTT.

The chain uses TRBV2 and TRBJ1-1, with D perhaps TRBD1 (6 bases). This CDR3 is built from 13 residues. Per the germline V gene, CDR1 is SNHLY and CDR2 is FYNNEI. V was shortened by 6 bases and J by 6 bases, with 14 bases between the two germline ends. CDR3 sequence: CASRDSSGAEAFF. As DNA, the CDR3 is TGTGCCAGCAGGGACAGCTCGGGCGCTGAAGCTTTCTTT.

The chain is built from TRBV6-5 and TRBJ1-1; tentative D call: TRBD1 (5 bases). Trimming cost V 2 bases and J 7 bases, with 11 bases left between them. This CDR3 contains 13 residues. Germline CDR1 and CDR2: MNHEY and SVGAGI. Here the CDR3 DNA reads TGTGCCAGCAGTTACCGGGGGGATGGTGAAGCTTTCTTT. It encodes CASSYRGDGEAFF.

The chain recombines TRBV4-1 with TRBJ1-2; possibly TRBD1 for D (5 bases). CDR1 is MGHRA, CDR2 YSYEKL, per germline. V shed 0 bases and J shed 8 bases, with 16 bases lying between them. This CDR3 has 15 residues. DNA of the CDR3: TGCGCCAGCAGCCAAGATTTGGTCGGGGGGAAGGGCTACACCTTC. This encodes CASSQDLVGGKGYTF.